These 21 T cell receptor beta chains share one sample of origin, sequenced in a study of control samples from healthy donors and cancer patients. Using immunoSEQ multiplex PCR, the repertoire was profiled, and TCRdb retains in-frame clones only, with some absent. In the table there are tens of thousands of clones, about 91% of which are singletons. The sequenced material came from PBMCs. The receptor set was obtained from a man between 25 and 39 years old with colorectal cancer.

CDR3 in amino acids: CASSPPWRGNQETQYF. The CDR3 DNA is TGTGCCAGCTCACCACCGTGGCGGGGGAACCAAGAGACCCAGTACTTC. The rearrangement links TRBV18 to TRBJ2-5, with TRBD2 matching over 7 bases. The CDR3 sequence is 16 residues long. Trimming cost V 0 bases and J 0 bases; bases outside gene matches: 4. Germline V CDR1 and CDR2: KGHSH, LQKENI.

This clone was counted between two and nine times. V gene TRBV3-1 (or the pseudogene TRBV3-2) combines with J gene TRBJ1-6; a possible D gene is TRBD1 (6 bases). Deletions cut 1 base from V and 10 bases from J, with 17 bases between. Germline CDR1 and CDR2: LGHDT and YNNKEL (reference sequence). There are 16 residues in the CDR3. The CDR3 is CASSQAHRVNISPLHF. CDR3 coding DNA: TGTGCCAGCAGCCAAGCCCACAGGGTGAATATCTCACCCCTCCACTTT.

This chain connects TRBV6-2 or TRBV6-3 to TRBJ2-2; unclear D gene. This CDR3 contains 14 residues. Per the germline V gene, CDR1 is MNHEY and CDR2 is SVGEGT. Between the trimmed V and J ends, which lost 0 bases and 3 bases, there was a span of 5 bases. The CDR3 region is CASSYSSHTGELFF. CDR3 DNA: TGTGCCAGCAGTTACTCTAGTCACACCGGGGAGCTGTTTTTT.

The chain recombines TRBV4-2 with TRBJ1-2; D is possibly TRBD1 (6 bases). The CDR3 is 14 residues long. V dropped 0 bases and J dropped 4 bases, with 9 bases sitting between them. The germline CDR1 and CDR2 sequences are LGHNA and YNFKEQ. This chain's CDR3 is CASSQDRGSYGYTF. The CDR3 DNA reads as TGTGCCAGCAGCCAAGACAGGGGATCCTATGGCTACACCTTC.

The chain carries TRBV14 and TRBJ1-2; D call uncertain. Germline assignment: CDR1 SGHDN and CDR2 FVKESK. V gave up 1 base and J gave up 5 bases, with 8 bases separating them. The CDR3 runs 13 residues. The CDR3 bases are TGTGCCAGCAGCCAAGGTTGGGCTTATGGCTACACCTTC. Translated, it gives CASSQGWAYGYTF. Supplemented by reference TRBV14 and TRBJ1-2, the full variable domain reads EAGVTQFPSHSVIEKGQTVTLRCDPISGHDNLYWYRRVMGKEIKFLLHFVKESKQDESGMPNNRFLAERTGGTYSTLKVQPAELEDSGVYFCASSQGWAYGYTFGSGTRLTVV.

The V gene is TRBV9, the J gene TRBJ2-6, with 9 bases lining up with TRBD1. The length of the CDR3 is 19 residues. The V gene end was trimmed by 7 bases and the J gene end by 0 bases; junction bases not matched to a gene: 14. Germline assignment: CDR1 SGDLS and CDR2 YYNGEE. CDR3 loop: CASPWDRAKIGSGANVLTF. Here the CDR3 DNA reads TGTGCCAGCCCGTGGGACAGGGCGAAAATCGGCTCTGGGGCCAACGTCCTGACTTTC.

The gene calls are TRBV20-1 and TRBJ2-7, with TRBD2 identical over 11 bases. The CDR3 runs 15 residues. V lost 3 bases to trimming and J lost 2 bases; unmatched junction nucleotides: 6. The V gene's germline CDR1 is DFQATT and CDR2 SNEGSKA (reference sequence). CDR3 nucleotide sequence: TGCAGTGCTAGTTCCGGGACTAGCGGTCCCTACGAGCAGTACTTC. As protein: CSASSGTSGPYEQYF.

The chain employs TRBV5-4 and TRBJ1-1; 7 bases are shared with TRBD1. Trimming at V came to 3 bases and at J to 3 bases, leaving 5 bases not matched to a gene. Germline CDR1 reads SGHNT; CDR2 reads YYREEE (reference sequence). The CDR3 has 14 residues. The CDR3 loop is CASSWDTGDTEAFF. For the CDR3, the DNA is TGTGCCAGCAGCTGGGATACAGGGGACACTGAAGCTTTCTTT. Combining the CDR3 with reference TRBV5-4 and TRBJ1-1 gives the whole variable domain ETGVTQSPTHLIKTRGQQVTLRCSSQSGHNTVSWYQQALGQGPQFIFQYYREEENGRGNFPPRFSGLQFPNYSSELNVNALELDDSALYLCASSWDTGDTEAFFGQGTRLTVV.

The CDR3 nucleotides read TGTGCCAGCAGCTTGGAATTCTTCGGGACAGCGCCCAATGAGCAGTTCTTC. Its translation: CASSLEFFGTAPNEQFF. The rearrangement links TRBV5-4 to TRBJ2-1; 7 bases agree with TRBD1. Germline V gene sequence: CDR1 SGHNT, CDR2 YYREEE (reference sequence). Trimming cost V 0 bases and J 6 bases; bases outside gene matches: 12. This CDR3 spans 17 amino acids. The variable domain in full, completed from reference TRBV5-4 and TRBJ2-1, reads ETGVTQSPTHLIKTRGQQVTLRCSSQSGHNTVSWYQQALGQGPQFIFQYYREEENGRGNFPPRFSGLQFPNYSSELNVNALELDDSALYLCASSLEFFGTAPNEQFFGPGTRLTVL.

The CDR3 DNA sequence: TGTGCCAGCAGCTTCCGCATCCGACTGGTCACTGAAGCTTTCTTT. This encodes CASSFRIRLVTEAFF. V and J are TRBV11-2 and TRBJ1-1; D gene unclear. Germline CDR1 SGHAT, CDR2 FQNNGV. V was cut by 3 bases and J by 4 bases, with 15 bases left in between. This CDR3 is built from 15 residues.

V and J are TRBV18 and TRBJ1-1; 7 bases agree with TRBD1. Trimming took 3 bases from V and 4 from J; bases not matched to a gene: 8. CDR3 length: 15 amino acids. In germline, CDR1 is KGHSH, CDR2 LQKENI. CDR3: CASSPMLAGGTEAFF. Written as DNA, the CDR3 is TGTGCCAGCTCACCTATGTTGGCAGGGGGCACTGAAGCTTTCTTT.

On this clone itself: Relative to the germline gene, one junction end is altered; a read error may explain this. The V call is TRBV19, the J call TRBJ2-1; D is perhaps TRBD1 or TRBD2 (6 bases each). The V gene's germline CDR1 is LNHDA and CDR2 SQIVND (reference sequence). The CDR3 loop spans 15 amino acids. The CDR3 here is CATSGFTGTYNEQFF. The CDR3 region has the DNA TGTGCCACTAGTGGGTTTACAGGGACTTACAATGAGCAGTTCTTC.

V and J are TRBV18 and TRBJ2-1; D is possibly TRBD1 (6 bases). V lost 3 bases to trimming and J lost 2 bases, with 11 bases between them. CDR1 and CDR2 (germline): KGHSH, LQKENI. The CDR3 length is 15 residues. In DNA form, the CDR3 reads TGTGCCAGCTCACCGCAAGGACAGACCTACAATGAGCAGTTCTTC. The encoded protein is CASSPQGQTYNEQFF.

CDR3 sequence reads: CASSLGDTGNTIYF. The CDR3 coding sequence is TGTGCCAGCAGCTTGGGGGACACTGGAAACACCATATATTTT. The chain carries TRBV5-6 and TRBJ1-3, with D possibly matching TRBD1 (6 bases). The CDR3 sequence is 14 residues long. CDR1 and CDR2 from the germline V gene are SGHDT and YYEEEE. V dropped 0 bases and J dropped 2 bases, with 6 bases sitting between them.

This chain links TRBV13 with TRBJ1-3; the D gene is possibly TRBD1 (5 bases). V was trimmed by 5 bases and J by 1 base, leaving 9 bases between them. Germline V gene data show CDR1 as PRHDT and CDR2 as FYEKMQ (reference sequence). The length of the CDR3 is 14 residues. The CDR3 reads CASSVAGSGNTIYF. DNA of the CDR3: TGTGCCAGCAGCGTCGCAGGGTCTGGAAACACCATATATTTT.

The J gene is TRBJ1-1, the V gene TRBV6-6; D is undetermined. Trimming removed 0 bases from V and 2 bases from J, with 7 bases in between. The CDR3 loop spans 14 amino acids. Germline loops: CDR1 MNHNY, CDR2 SVGAGI (reference sequence). The DNA for the CDR3 is TGTGCCAGCAGTTACTCATCGATTAACACTGAAGCTTTCTTT. Translation: CASSYSSINTEAFF.

The CDR3 here is CAISEVDRLLGANYGYTF. The DNA of the CDR3 is TGTGCCATCAGTGAAGTCGACAGGTTATTGGGAGCTAACTATGGCTACACCTTC. This rearrangement joins TRBV10-3 to TRBJ1-2; maybe TRBD1 (6 bases). Germline V gene lookup returns CDR1 ENHRY and CDR2 SYGVKD. The CDR3 loop spans 18 amino acids. Trimming pared 3 bases from V and 0 bases from J, leaving 20 bases between.

The chain is built from TRBV7-8 and TRBJ1-5, with D hard to call. Germline values: CDR1 SGHVS, CDR2 FQNEAQ. V lost 5 bases and J 0 bases, leaving 11 bases between the germline ends. The CDR3 contains 15 residues. DNA for the CDR3: TGTGCCAGCAGCCCGTCTTTTTATAGCAATCAGCCCCAGCATTTT. It yields the protein CASSPSFYSNQPQHF.

The chain links TRBV13 to TRBJ2-3; tentatively, D is TRBD1 (6 bases). This CDR3 comprises 15 residues. V was clipped by 5 bases and J by 0 bases, with 12 bases between them. Germline lookup yields CDR1 PRHDT and CDR2 FYEKMQ (reference sequence). CDR3 loop: CASSRQGPSTDTQYF. CDR3 coding DNA: TGTGCCAGCAGCCGGCAGGGGCCCAGCACAGATACGCAGTATTTT.

A single count supports this clone. This chain uses TRBV3-1 (or the pseudogene TRBV3-2) with TRBJ1-4, with D perhaps TRBD1 (6 bases). The CDR3 is 16 amino acids. V lost 0 bases and J 7 bases, leaving 15 bases between the germline ends. Looked up from germline, CDR1 is LGHDT and CDR2 is YNNKEL (reference sequence). CDR3 amino acids: CASSQDVRGRGEKLFF. The CDR3 region has the DNA TGTGCCAGCAGCCAAGATGTCAGGGGTCGGGGTGAAAAACTGTTTTTT.

The chain is built from TRBV18 and TRBJ1-1, with D unclear. The V end was cut by 2 bases, the J end by 7 bases, with 11 bases between. There are 13 residues in the CDR3. Germline V gene lookup returns CDR1 KGHSH and CDR2 LQKENI. CDR3 in DNA: TGTGCCAGCTCACCATTGGATGGTGGTGAAGCTTTCTTT. Translating it yields CASSPLDGGEAFF.